This TCR beta chain was captured by sequencing in a study of blood T cell repertoires in COVID-19. Study background: Samples taken during acute and convalescent COVID-19 were collected in the United States, Italy and Spain. The analysed material was cDNA or gDNA that came from T cells, B-cell-depleted T cells, or PBMCs.

Participant age was about 18 to 89 years, and participants resided in about two dozen US areas. Membership in each cohort depended on participant-reported clinical history. Data came from immunoSEQ multiplex PCR; TCRdb stores just in-frame clones and leaves some out. The sample includes over 150,000 clones, roughly nine tenths of them seen just once. The CDR3 runs to 20 residues. Germline assignment: CDR1 SGHVS and CDR2 FNYEAQ. Trimming shortened V by 3 bases and J by 0 bases, and 24 bases separated the two germline ends. The V and J genes are TRBV7-6 and TRBJ2-1, with D tentatively TRBD1 (6 bases). The receptor was derived from a woman aged 50 to 60 who had recovered from COVID-19. The sample was PBMCs or T cells enriched from blood (not recorded which). The chain's CDR3 is CASSFDTQQGIPSSYNEQFF. In DNA, the CDR3 is TGTGCCAGCAGCTTTGATACGCAACAGGGAATCCCGAGCTCCTACAATGAGCAGTTCTTC.